This record covers a single T cell receptor (beta chain). The CDR3 runs 13 residues. The germline V gene has CDR1 SQVTM and CDR2 ANQGSEA. V shed 3 bases and J shed 0 bases, with 8 bases lying between them. This record comes from a study of spatial heterogeneity in lung cancer. Overall study: The donors comprised approximately 72 untreated early-stage non-small cell lung cancer patients. Beta-chain sequences were consistently detected more often than alpha-chain sequences.

TCRdb itself ran the 5' RACE reads through MiXCR, one entry per CDR3 protein. The data show roughly 32,000 distinct CDR3 sequences, 8% to 13% seen once. The time point denotes: blood at routine non-recurrence follow-up after resection. This TCR was recovered from a female donor with early-stage non-small cell lung cancer. Specimen: PBMCs, collected at follow-up. This chain links TRBV29-1 with TRBJ1-1; D uncertain. The CDR3 sequence is CSVEGGMNTEAFF. The CDR3 nucleotides are TGCAGCGTTGAGGGCGGAATGAACACTGAAGCTTTCTTT.